These 21 T cell receptor beta chains were all obtained from the same sample, sequenced in a study of T-cell reconstitution after alpha-beta-depleted transplantation in children. Library preparation (for TCRbeta) was performed with unique molecular identifiers. MiXCR, applied by TCRdb to the PCR reads, yields one record per CDR3 protein. The sample shows about 440,000 distinct CDR3 sequences, roughly 43% of them seen only once. The sample here was PBMCs, taken before TCRalphabeta/CD19-depleted stem cell transplant. These receptors were obtained from a girl aged 2 to 10 with aplastic anemia, due to receive a stem cell transplant.

Comment on this clonotype: A much larger clone differs by one base, so this may be a read error. V and J are TRBV11-2 and TRBJ2-5; D is uncertain. The length of the CDR3 is 16 residues. The germline V gene has CDR1 SGHAT and CDR2 FQNNGV. CDR3 bases: TGTGCCAGCAGCTTTAACGGTCCCCGCCGGGCAGAGACCCAGTGCTTC. This translates into CASSFNGPRRAETQCF.

The V and J genes are TRBV5-5 and TRBJ2-3, with 8 nucleotides matching TRBD2. Germline V gene data show CDR1 as SGHKS and CDR2 as YYEKEE (reference sequence). This CDR3 has 16 amino acids. Trimming took 2 bases from V and 0 from J; bases not matched to a gene: 5. The CDR3 DNA sequence: TGTGCCAGCAGCTTCATCCAGCGGGGGAGCACAGATACGCAGTATTTT. This sequence encodes CASSFIQRGSTDTQYF.

The chain has TRBV20-1 and TRBJ1-6, with unresolved D. The V end was cut by 4 bases, the J end by 7 bases, with 17 bases between. The germline gives CDR1 DFQATT, CDR2 SNEGSKA (reference sequence). This CDR3 region has 15 residues. Here the CDR3 reads CSAILGNRLNSPLHF. CDR3 in DNA: TGCAGTGCTATCCTGGGGAACCGGCTAAATTCACCCCTCCACTTT.

V is TRBV7-8 and J is TRBJ2-1; 8 bases map to TRBD2. V was pared by 5 bases and J by 4 bases, with 13 bases of the junction left unmatched. Germline V gene data show CDR1 as SGHVS and CDR2 as FQNEAQ. The CDR3 spans 17 residues. This CDR3 is CASSLERLAGPYNEQFF. As DNA, the CDR3 is TGTGCCAGCAGCCTCGAAAGGCTAGCGGGTCCGTACAATGAGCAGTTCTTC.

The chain joins TRBV18 to TRBJ1-1; no firm D call. Trimming removed 5 bases at V and 3 bases at J, with 10 bases between. Germline V CDR1 and CDR2: KGHSH, LQKENI. This CDR3 contains 13 residues. The CDR3 protein is CASSSNGHTEAFF. In DNA form, the CDR3 reads TGTGCCAGCTCATCAAACGGTCACACTGAAGCTTTCTTT.

The J gene is TRBJ1-2, the V gene TRBV6-5; 7 nucleotides match TRBD1. Germline CDR1 MNHEY, CDR2 SVGAGI. There are 16 residues in the CDR3. V lost 2 bases and J lost 6; bases outside the gene matches: 12. CDR3: CASSYDALGGRNGYTF. DNA for the CDR3: TGTGCCAGCAGTTACGACGCGTTAGGGGGCAGGAATGGCTACACCTTC.

This clonotype came up many times. The chain uses TRBV12-3 or TRBV12-4 and TRBJ2-4, with no clear D. V was trimmed by 5 bases and J by 3 bases, leaving 14 bases between them. CDR3 length: 15 amino acids. CDR3 residues: CASSPTGNLKNIQYF. As DNA, the CDR3 is TGTGCCAGCAGTCCAACTGGTAACCTCAAAAACATTCAGTACTTC.

This sequence joins TRBV20-1 and TRBJ2-1, with 9 nucleotides matching TRBD1. This CDR3 region has 14 residues. In germline, CDR1 is DFQATT, CDR2 SNEGSKA (reference sequence). The V segment lost 4 bases and the J segment 6 bases; nucleotides outside the gene matches: 7. CDR3 sequence reads: CSAIVGQGINEQFF. CDR3 coding DNA: TGCAGTGCTATTGTTGGACAGGGGATCAATGAGCAGTTCTTC.

Only a few counts were recorded for this clonotype. The J gene is TRBJ2-3, the V gene TRBV7-2; no reliable D call. Deletions cut 0 bases from V and 6 bases from J, with 7 bases between. Germline V gives CDR1 SGHTA, CDR2 FQGNSA. The CDR3 runs 13 residues. The CDR3 loop is CASSLARSDTQYF. The CDR3 DNA follows: TGTGCCAGCAGCTTAGCCCGCTCCGATACGCAGTATTTT.

The sample holds many counts of this clonotype. This rearrangement joins TRBV28 to TRBJ1-2; possible D gene TRBD1, 5 bases. This CDR3 contains 14 residues. In germline, CDR1 is MDHEN, CDR2 SYDVKM. V shed 5 bases and J shed 8 bases, with 18 bases lying between them. The CDR3 region has the DNA TGTGCCAGCAGTCTGACCGGGACGGCAGGAGGCTACACCTTC. It is translated as CASSLTGTAGGYTF.

The rearrangement uses TRBV6-1 and TRBJ2-3; perhaps TRBD2 as D (7 bases). This CDR3 spans 13 amino acids. Germline loops: CDR1 MNHNS, CDR2 SASEGT. The V end lost 8 bases, the J end lost 0 bases, and 9 bases lay between the germline ends. The CDR3 DNA reads as TGTGCCAGCGGGGGGGCTAGCACAGATACGCAGTATTTT. This sequence encodes CASGGASTDTQYF.

The chain uses TRBV12-3 or TRBV12-4 and TRBJ1-1, with a weak D call TRBD1 (5 bases). V was clipped by 0 bases and J by 6 bases, with 14 bases between them. The CDR3 consists of 15 residues. CDR3 sequence: CASSLAGFWGAEAFF. The CDR3 nucleotides read TGTGCCAGCAGTTTAGCGGGTTTCTGGGGGGCTGAAGCTTTCTTT.

This clonotype was picked up one time. The CDR3 region is CASSFKGVETGFSYEQYF. As DNA, the CDR3 is TGTGCCAGCAGCTTTAAAGGGGTCGAGACAGGGTTTTCCTACGAGCAGTACTTC. This rearrangement joins TRBV5-5 to TRBJ2-7, with TRBD1 matching over 7 bases. Germline CDR1 and CDR2: SGHKS and YYEKEE (reference sequence). This CDR3 contains 18 residues. J lost 1 base, V lost 2 bases, and 15 bases had no gene match.

The genes are TRBV20-1 and TRBJ2-1; perhaps TRBD2 as D (6 bases). Germline CDR1 reads DFQATT; CDR2 reads SNEGSKA (reference sequence). The CDR3 extends over 13 amino acids. Here the CDR3 reads CRALTGEGNEQFF. CDR3 in DNA: TGCAGGGCTCTCACGGGAGAAGGAAATGAGCAGTTCTTC.

The chain joins TRBV7-8 to TRBJ1-3; unclear D gene. Looked up from germline, CDR1 is SGHVS and CDR2 is FQNEAQ. V was cut by 1 base and J by 1 base, with 8 bases left in between. The CDR3 runs 15 residues. The CDR3 nucleotides read TGTGCCAGCAGCTTAGACCCTGGGTCTGGAAACACCATATATTTT. Encoded protein: CASSLDPGSGNTIYF.

The genes are TRBV20-1 and TRBJ2-5; D call uncertain. CDR3 length equals 9 residues. The germline CDR1 and CDR2 sequences are DFQATT and SNEGSKA (reference sequence). The CDR3 bases are TGCCCGATCCGGGAGACCCAGTACTTC. Its translation: CPIRETQYF.

The rearrangement links TRBV5-1 to TRBJ2-7, with unresolved D. The CDR3 spans 15 residues. Germline V gene data show CDR1 as SGHRS and CDR2 as YFSETQ. With 4 bases removed from V and 0 bases from J, the gap between germline ends came to 14 bases. Here the CDR3 DNA reads TGCGCCAGCAGCCCCCGAAGTGCGGACTCCTACGAGCAGTACTTC. Translating gives CASSPRSADSYEQYF.

The chain employs TRBV28 and TRBJ2-7; D assignment may be TRBD1 or TRBD2 (5 bases each). Germline V CDR1 and CDR2: MDHEN, SYDVKM. V was clipped by 3 bases and J by 5 bases, with 20 bases between them. This CDR3 spans 16 amino acids. The CDR3, as DNA: TGTGCCAGCAGTTTGTTTCAGGGACGAGTACGCAACGAGCAGTACTTC. Residues: CASSLFQGRVRNEQYF.

This clonotype was counted at least ten times. The V call is TRBV7-9, the J call TRBJ1-1; tentative D call: TRBD1 (6 bases). The germline CDR1 and CDR2 sequences are SEHNR and FQNEAQ (reference sequence). The ends were cut back, 5 bases at V and 6 bases at J, with 13 bases in the middle. The CDR3 loop spans 13 amino acids. The DNA for the CDR3 is TGTGCCAGCAGCGTGGGGGGCAACCCTGAAGCTTTCTTT. It yields the protein CASSVGGNPEAFF.

This chain links TRBV6-4 with TRBJ2-1; D may be TRBD2 (7 bases). Between the trimmed V and J ends, which lost 3 bases and 5 bases, there was a span of 11 bases. The CDR3 loop spans 14 amino acids. CDR1 MRHNA and CDR2 SNTAGT come from the germline V gene. The CDR3 region is CASSEGGGHNEQFF. For the CDR3, the DNA is TGTGCCAGCAGTGAAGGCGGGGGCCACAATGAGCAGTTCTTC.

In its sample, this clonotype was seen many times. The rearrangement uses TRBV12-3 or TRBV12-4 and TRBJ2-7; no clear D gene. The CDR3 loop spans 13 amino acids. V was cut by 5 bases and J by 4 bases, with 12 bases left in between. The CDR3 nucleotides read TGTGCCAGCAGTACCCCCCAAAATTACGAGCAGTACTTC. Its protein product is CASSTPQNYEQYF.